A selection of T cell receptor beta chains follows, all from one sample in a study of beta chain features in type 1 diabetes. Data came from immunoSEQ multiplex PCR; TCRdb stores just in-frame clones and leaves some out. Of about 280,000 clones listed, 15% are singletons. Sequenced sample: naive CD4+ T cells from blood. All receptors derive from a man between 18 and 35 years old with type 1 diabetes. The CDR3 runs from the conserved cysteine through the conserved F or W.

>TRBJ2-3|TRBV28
CASSPWTITDTQYF
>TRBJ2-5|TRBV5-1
CASRLAGLETQYF
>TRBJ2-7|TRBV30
CAWVNTSYEQYF
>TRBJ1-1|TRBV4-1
CASSQLWDSGTEAFF
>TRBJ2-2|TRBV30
CAWSKIRGTGELFF
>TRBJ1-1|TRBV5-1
CASSWTTGNTEAFF
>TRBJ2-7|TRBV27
CASSPLTLAHHYEQYF
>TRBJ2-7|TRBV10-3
CAIALTGDEQYF
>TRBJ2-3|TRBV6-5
CASSSGRGWVDTQYF
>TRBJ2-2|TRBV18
CASSPMDRGSTGELFF
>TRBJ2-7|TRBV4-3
CASSRLSGGGYEQYF
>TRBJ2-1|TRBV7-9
CASSFPAKFF
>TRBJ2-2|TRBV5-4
CASSDGLAADTGELFF
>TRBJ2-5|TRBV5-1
CASSLGQAQETQYF
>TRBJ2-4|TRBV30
CAWSGGARDIQYF
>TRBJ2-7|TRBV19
CASSLVWGSLYEQYF